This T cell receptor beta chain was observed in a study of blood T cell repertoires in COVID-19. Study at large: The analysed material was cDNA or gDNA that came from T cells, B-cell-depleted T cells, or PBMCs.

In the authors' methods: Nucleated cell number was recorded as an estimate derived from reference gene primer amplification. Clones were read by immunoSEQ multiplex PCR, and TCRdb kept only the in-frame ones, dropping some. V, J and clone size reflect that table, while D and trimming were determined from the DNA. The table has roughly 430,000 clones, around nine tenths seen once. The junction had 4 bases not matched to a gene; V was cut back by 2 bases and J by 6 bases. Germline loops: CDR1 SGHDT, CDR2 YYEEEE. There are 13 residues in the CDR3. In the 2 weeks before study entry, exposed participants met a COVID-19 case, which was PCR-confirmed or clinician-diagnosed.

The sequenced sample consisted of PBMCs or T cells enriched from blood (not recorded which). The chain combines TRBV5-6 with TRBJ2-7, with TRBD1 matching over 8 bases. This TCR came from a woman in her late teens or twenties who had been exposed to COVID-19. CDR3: CASSFRTGREQYF. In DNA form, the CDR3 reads TGTGCCAGCAGCTTCCGGACAGGGCGCGAGCAGTACTTC. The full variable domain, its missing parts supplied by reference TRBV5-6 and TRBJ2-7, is DAGVTQSPTHLIKTRGQQVTLRCSPKSGHDTVSWYQQALGQGPQFIFQYYEEEERQRGNFPDRFSGHQFPNYSSELNVNALLLGDSALYLCASSFRTGREQYFGPGTRLTVT.